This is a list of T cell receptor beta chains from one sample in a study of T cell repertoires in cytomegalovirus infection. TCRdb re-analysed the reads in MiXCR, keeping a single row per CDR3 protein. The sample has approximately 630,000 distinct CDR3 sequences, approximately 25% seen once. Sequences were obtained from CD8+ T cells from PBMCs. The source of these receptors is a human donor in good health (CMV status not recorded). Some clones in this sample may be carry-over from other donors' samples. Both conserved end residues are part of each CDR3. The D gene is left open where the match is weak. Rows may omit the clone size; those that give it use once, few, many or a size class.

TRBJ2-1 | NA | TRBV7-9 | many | CASTQGRNEQFF | TGTGCCAGCACCCAAGGCCGCAATGAGCAGTTCTTC
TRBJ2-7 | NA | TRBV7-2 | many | CASTDGHSYEQYF | TGTGCCAGCACCGACGGACACAGCTACGAGCAGTACTTC
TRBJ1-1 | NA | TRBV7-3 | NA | CASSSRGRSGDEAFF | TGTGCCAGCAGCTCTCGCGGGCGAAGCGGAGATGAAGCTTTCTTT
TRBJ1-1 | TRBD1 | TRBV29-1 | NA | CSVEGPPGQLNTEAFF | TGCAGCGTTGAAGGGCCCCCGGGACAGCTGAACACTGAAGCTTTCTTT
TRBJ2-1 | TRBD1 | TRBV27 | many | CASSFLDRVDEQFF | TGTGCCAGCAGTTTCCTGGACAGGGTTGATGAGCAGTTCTTC
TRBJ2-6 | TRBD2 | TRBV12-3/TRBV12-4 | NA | CASSLGRAGSSGANVLTF | TGTGCCAGCAGTCTTGGGAGGGCGGGGAGCTCTGGGGCCAACGTCCTGACTTTC
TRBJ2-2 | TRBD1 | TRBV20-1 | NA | CSARDRVVSGELFF | TGCAGTGCCCGAGACAGGGTTGTGTCCGGGGAGCTGTTTTTT
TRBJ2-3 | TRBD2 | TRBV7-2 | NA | CASSLRGGQDTQYF | TGTGCCAGCAGCTTACGGGGGGGCCAAGATACGCAGTATTTT
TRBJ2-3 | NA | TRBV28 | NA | CASSFRRGGKYTQYF | TGTGCCAGCAGTTTCCGCAGGGGGGGCAAGTATACGCAGTATTTT
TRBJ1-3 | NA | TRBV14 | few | CASSQNRAISGNTIYF | TGTGCCAGCAGCCAAAACAGGGCCATCTCTGGAAACACCATATATTTT
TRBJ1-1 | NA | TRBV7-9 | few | CASSPPAGGPFGAFF | TGTGCCAGCAGCCCCCCCGCGGGGGGGCCCTTTGGGGCTTTCTTT
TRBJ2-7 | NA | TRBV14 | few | CASSQGLRRQGGYEQYF | TGTGCCAGCAGCCAAGGTCTGCGGAGGCAGGGGGGATACGAGCAGTACTTC
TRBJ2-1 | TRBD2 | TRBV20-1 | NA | CSAMSIAGGQGDEQFF | TGCAGTGCTATGAGTATAGCGGGGGGCCAAGGGGATGAGCAGTTCTTC
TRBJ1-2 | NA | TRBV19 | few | CASSIARNFAYGYTF | TGTGCCAGTAGTATCGCCCGGAATTTTGCGTATGGCTACACCTTC
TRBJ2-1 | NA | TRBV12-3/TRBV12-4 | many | CASSFFAGKDNEQFF | TGTGCCAGCAGTTTTTTCGCGGGAAAGGACAATGAGCAGTTCTTC
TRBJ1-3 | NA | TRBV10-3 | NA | CAISESAKGSGNTIYF | TGTGCCATCAGTGAGTCTGCCAAGGGGTCCGGAAACACCATATATTTT
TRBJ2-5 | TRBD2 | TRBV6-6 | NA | CASSQGLAAGTKETQYF | TGTGCCAGCAGTCAAGGACTAGCGGCGGGTACAAAAGAGACCCAGTACTTC
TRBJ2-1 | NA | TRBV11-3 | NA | CASSLRTLPSDEQFF | TGTGCCAGCAGCCTCCGGACCTTACCTTCGGATGAGCAGTTCTTC
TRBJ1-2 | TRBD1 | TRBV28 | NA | CASSLEDRDRGRGYTF | TGTGCCAGCAGTTTAGAGGACCGGGACAGGGGGAGAGGCTACACCTTC
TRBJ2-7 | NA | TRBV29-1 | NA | CSVQGGMPGYEQYF | TGCAGCGTGCAAGGGGGGATGCCCGGCTACGAGCAGTACTTC
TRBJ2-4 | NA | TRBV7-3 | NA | CASSLDHRAKNIQYF | TGTGCCAGCAGCTTAGACCACAGAGCCAAAAACATTCAGTACTTC
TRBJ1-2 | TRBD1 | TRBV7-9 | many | CASSLGTDLPNYGYTF | TGTGCCAGCAGCCTAGGGACAGACCTACCAAACTATGGCTACACCTTC
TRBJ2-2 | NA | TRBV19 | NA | CASTPLSGYTGELFF | TGTGCCAGTACCCCCTTATCCGGTTACACCGGGGAGCTGTTTTTT
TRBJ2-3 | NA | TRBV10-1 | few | CASSPETAFAQYF | TGCGCCAGCAGCCCTGAGACAGCATTCGCGCAGTATTTT
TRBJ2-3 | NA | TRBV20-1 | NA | CSARGTGNSSTDTQYF | TGCAGTGCTAGAGGCACCGGGAACTCTAGCACAGATACGCAGTATTTT
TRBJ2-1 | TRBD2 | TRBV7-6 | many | CASSVRERGAYNEQFF | TGTGCCAGCAGCGTACGAGAGCGGGGGGCGTACAATGAGCAGTTCTTC
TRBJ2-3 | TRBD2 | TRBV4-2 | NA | CASSQTLAGGTDTQYF | TGTGCCAGCAGCCAAACCCTAGCGGGGGGGACAGATACGCAGTATTTT
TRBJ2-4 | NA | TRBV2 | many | CASQDFDGQNIQYF | TGTGCCAGCCAGGACTTCGACGGGCAAAACATTCAGTACTTC
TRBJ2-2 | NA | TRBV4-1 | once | CASSQDPLTANTGELFF | TGCGCCAGCAGCCAAGATCCCCTGACTGCGAACACCGGGGAGCTGTTTTTT
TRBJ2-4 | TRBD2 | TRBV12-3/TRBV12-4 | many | CASSFLAGAKNIQYF | TGTGCCAGCAGTTTTCTAGCGGGGGCCAAAAACATTCAGTACTTC
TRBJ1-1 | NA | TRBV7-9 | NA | CATPGTANTEAFF | TGTGCCACCCCGGGGACGGCAAACACTGAAGCTTTCTTT
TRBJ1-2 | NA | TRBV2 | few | CASSGKGSTF | TGTGCCAGCAGTGGAAAGGGCTCAACCTTC